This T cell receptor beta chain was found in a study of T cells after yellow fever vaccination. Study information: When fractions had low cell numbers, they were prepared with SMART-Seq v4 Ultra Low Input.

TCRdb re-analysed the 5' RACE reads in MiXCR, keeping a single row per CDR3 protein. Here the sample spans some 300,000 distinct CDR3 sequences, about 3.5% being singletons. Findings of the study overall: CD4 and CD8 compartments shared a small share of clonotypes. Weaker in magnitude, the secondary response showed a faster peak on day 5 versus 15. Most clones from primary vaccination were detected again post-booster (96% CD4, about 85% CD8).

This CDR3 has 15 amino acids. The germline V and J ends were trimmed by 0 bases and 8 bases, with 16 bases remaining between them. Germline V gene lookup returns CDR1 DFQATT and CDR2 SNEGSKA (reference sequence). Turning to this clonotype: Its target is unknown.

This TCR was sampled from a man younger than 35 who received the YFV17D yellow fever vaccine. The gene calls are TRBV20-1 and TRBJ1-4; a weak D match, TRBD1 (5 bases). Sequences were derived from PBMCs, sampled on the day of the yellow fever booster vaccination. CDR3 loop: CSARDQNRGAEKLFF. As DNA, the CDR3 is TGCAGTGCTAGAGATCAGAACCGGGGCGCCGAAAAACTGTTTTTT.